These 21 T cell receptor beta chains came from one sample sequenced in a study of blood T cell repertoires in COVID-19. The data were produced by immunoSEQ multiplex PCR, yet TCRdb's version contains in-frame clones alone and is incomplete. The top ten clones hold approximately 8.4% of a sample with about 130,000 clones, about 80% of them seen once. Sequencing input: PBMCs or T cells enriched from blood (not recorded which). These receptors were obtained from a middle-aged man who had recovered from COVID-19.

The chain combines TRBV5-1 with TRBJ2-7, with TRBD1 as a possible D gene (6 bases). This CDR3 spans 15 amino acids. Germline lookup yields CDR1 SGHRS and CDR2 YFSETQ. Trimming removed 0 bases from V and 0 bases from J, with 10 bases in between. CDR3 loop: CASSLVGGSSYEQYF. CDR3 nucleotides: TGCGCCAGCAGCTTGGTAGGGGGAAGCTCCTACGAGCAGTACTTC. The full variable domain, completed using reference TRBV5-1 and TRBJ2-7, is KAGVTQTPRYLIKTRGQQVTLSCSPISGHRSVSWYQQTPGQGLQFLFEYFSETQRNKGNFPGRFSGRQFSNSRSEMNVSTLELGDSALYLCASSLVGGSSYEQYFGPGTRLTVT.

The chain has TRBV5-1 and TRBJ1-2, with 8 bases that match TRBD1. There are 13 residues in the CDR3. Trimming took 3 bases from V and 13 from J; bases not matched to a gene: 11. Germline CDR1 SGHRS, CDR2 YFSETQ. This CDR3 is CASSWTGSFTRTF. Written as DNA, the CDR3 is TGCGCCAGCAGCTGGACAGGGAGTTTTACTCGCACCTTC.

V is TRBV6-1 and J is TRBJ1-2, with D tentatively TRBD1 (6 bases). The V gene lost 1 base and the J gene lost 9 bases, with 15 bases spanning the gap. The CDR3 length is 14 residues. CDR1 and CDR2 from the germline V gene are MNHNS and SASEGT. In DNA form, the CDR3 reads TGTGCCAGCAGTGAAGGCGGACAGAGGACTCGCTACACCTTC. It codes for CASSEGGQRTRYTF.

V gene TRBV5-1 combines with J gene TRBJ2-1, with 9 bases matching TRBD2. The trim removed 5 bases at V and 10 bases at J, leaving 13 bases unmatched. The CDR3 is 15 residues long. Germline-derived CDR1 and CDR2 are SGHRS and YFSETQ. The CDR3 DNA is TGCGCCAGCAGTTCCCGCGCGGGGGGGCCAGGGGAGCAGTTCTTC. Translated, it gives CASSSRAGGPGEQFF.

The rearrangement uses TRBV19 and TRBJ2-7, with D possibly matching TRBD2 (6 bases). The CDR3 sequence is 15 residues long. The germline V gene has CDR1 LNHDA and CDR2 SQIVND (reference sequence). Trimming stripped 5 bases from V and 2 bases from J, with 16 bases between. This chain's CDR3 is CASSARLGFAYEQYF. As DNA, the CDR3 is TGTGCCAGTAGTGCCAGACTAGGTTTCGCCTACGAGCAGTACTTC. The whole variable domain, filled in from reference TRBV19 and TRBJ2-7, reads DGGITQSPKYLFRKEGQNVTLSCEQNLNHDAMYWYRQDPGQGLRLIYYSQIVNDFQKGDIAEGYSVSREKKESFPLTVTSAQKNPTAFYLCASSARLGFAYEQYFGPGTRLTVT.

V usage is TRBV14 and J usage is TRBJ1-6, with D possibly matching TRBD1 (5 bases). CDR3 length equals 17 residues. V gave up 0 bases and J gave up 0 bases, with 9 bases separating them. Germline CDR1 reads SGHDN; CDR2 reads FVKESK. The CDR3 sequence: CASSQEMGGSYNSPLHF. For the CDR3, the DNA is TGTGCCAGCAGCCAAGAAATGGGGGGCTCCTATAATTCACCCCTCCACTTT.

The chain is built from TRBV5-1 and TRBJ2-1, with 7 bases fitting TRBD2. CDR1 and CDR2 (germline): SGHRS, YFSETQ. This CDR3 spans 16 amino acids. Trimming removed 0 bases from V and 2 bases from J; junction bases left unmatched: 5. The CDR3 protein is CASSLGLAVTYNEQFF. For the CDR3, the DNA is TGCGCCAGCAGCTTGGGCCTAGCGGTAACCTACAATGAGCAGTTCTTC.

The chain combines TRBV29-1 with TRBJ1-1, with 7 bases lining up with TRBD1. Germline CDR1 reads SQVTM; CDR2 reads ANQGSEA. The CDR3 is 17 amino acids. J gave up 0 bases and V 4 bases, and 14 bases lay outside the gene matches. In DNA form, the CDR3 reads TGCAGCGTTGGGGACCGGACAGGAGCCTACATGAACACTGAAGCTTTCTTT. Protein sequence: CSVGDRTGAYMNTEAFF. The variable domain in full, completed from reference TRBV29-1 and TRBJ1-1, reads SAVISQKPSRDICQRGTSLTIQCQVDSQVTMMFWYRQQPGQSLTLIATANQGSEATYESGFVIDKFPISRPNLTFSTLTVSNMSPEDSSIYLCSVGDRTGAYMNTEAFFGQGTRLTVV.

This chain connects TRBV3-1 (or the pseudogene TRBV3-2) to TRBJ2-7, with TRBD1 as a possible D gene (6 bases). CDR3 length: 15 amino acids. In germline, CDR1 is LGHDT, CDR2 YNNKEL (reference sequence). Deletions cut 1 base from V and 0 bases from J, with 10 bases between. In DNA, the CDR3 is TGTGCCAGCAGCCAAGGGCCAGGGGACTCCTACGAGCAGTACTTC. Residues: CASSQGPGDSYEQYF.

This clone was seen only once. V and J are TRBV5-1 and TRBJ1-1; 10 bases agree with TRBD1. Germline values: CDR1 SGHRS, CDR2 YFSETQ. Unmatched junction bases numbered 2, after V lost 5 bases and J lost 1 base. The CDR3 extends over 14 amino acids. CDR3 amino acids: CASRTGGRNTEAFF. The DNA for the CDR3 is TGCGCCAGCAGGACAGGGGGCCGGAACACTGAAGCTTTCTTT.

The V gene is TRBV7-2, the J gene TRBJ2-3, with 8 bases matching TRBD1. The CDR3 is 18 amino acids. CDR1 SGHTA and CDR2 FQGNSA come from the germline V gene. J gave up 1 base and V 4 bases, and 13 bases lay outside the gene matches. This CDR3 is CASSSKTGESPRTDTQYF. The CDR3 bases are TGTGCCAGCAGCTCCAAGACAGGGGAAAGCCCTCGCACAGATACGCAGTATTTT.

The rearrangement uses TRBV21-1 and TRBJ1-6. TRBV21-1 is a recognized pseudogene. The CDR3 has 15 residues. The CDR3 reads CASSPGGGLNSPLHF. CDR3 DNA sequence: TGTGCCAGCAGCCCGGGAGGTGGGCTTAATTCACCCCTCCACTTT.

This chain links TRBV2 with TRBJ1-4; 7 nucleotides agree with TRBD1. The CDR3 has 14 amino acids. The V and J ends lost 5 bases and 3 bases, in that order; junction bases with no gene match: 3. Looked up from germline, CDR1 is SNHLY and CDR2 is FYNNEI. CDR3 protein: CASSLQGANEKLFF. CDR3 nucleotide sequence: TGTGCCAGCAGTCTGCAGGGGGCTAATGAAAAACTGTTTTTT.

The rearrangement links TRBV2 to TRBJ2-7, with a weak D call TRBD2 (5 bases). Germline CDR1 reads SNHLY; CDR2 reads FYNNEI. The CDR3 has 12 residues. V was trimmed by 9 bases and J by 0 bases, leaving 9 bases between them. The CDR3 region has the DNA TGTGCCAGTCGGGATGGCTCCTACGAGCAGTACTTC. Its translation: CASRDGSYEQYF. The full variable domain, rest sourced from reference TRBV2 and TRBJ2-7, is EPEVTQTPSHQVTQMGQEVILRCVPISNHLYFYWYRQILGQKVEFLVSFYNNEISEKSEIFDDQFSVERPDGSNFTLKIRSTKLEDSAMYFCASRDGSYEQYFGPGTRLTVT.

The rearrangement joins TRBV5-8 to TRBJ1-4, with D perhaps matching TRBD1 (5 bases). The CDR3 length is 15 residues. Germline V gene data show CDR1 as SGHTS and CDR2 as YDEGEE. The germline V and J ends were trimmed by 3 bases and 3 bases, with 12 bases remaining between them. The CDR3 nucleotides are TGTGCCAGCAGCTCTGGGGGGGTTTCTAATGAAAAACTGTTTTTT. This codes for CASSSGGVSNEKLFF.

This sequence joins TRBV7-2 and TRBJ2-2, with D unclear. CDR1 is SGHTA and CDR2 is FQGNSA in the germline V gene. The CDR3 covers 14 residues. V was pared by 2 bases and J by 2 bases, with 6 bases between. The CDR3 DNA follows: TGTGCCAGCAGCTTAAGTAGTAACACCGGGGAGCTGTTTTTT. Translated, it gives CASSLSSNTGELFF.

V usage is TRBV5-6 and J usage is TRBJ2-2, with 10 bases aligning to TRBD1. After removal of 4 bases from V and 3 bases from J, the junction contained 3 bases not matched to a gene. From germline, CDR1 is SGHDT and CDR2 YYEEEE. This CDR3 has 15 amino acids. The CDR3 DNA follows: TGTGCCAGCAGCCGACAGGGGGCCTACACCGGGGAGCTGTTTTTT. It specifies CASSRQGAYTGELFF.

This sequence joins TRBV3-1 (or the pseudogene TRBV3-2) and TRBJ2-5, with 10 bases identical to TRBD1. The CDR3 extends over 16 amino acids. V was clipped by 5 bases and J by 2 bases; unmatched bases: 8. CDR1 LGHDT and CDR2 YNNKEL come from the germline V gene (reference sequence). This CDR3 reads CASSSGPGQGQETQYF. The CDR3 DNA reads TGTGCCAGCAGCTCGGGGCCGGGACAGGGGCAAGAGACCCAGTACTTC.

The rearrangement links TRBV4-1 to TRBJ1-5; D not certain. The ends were cut back, 1 base at V and 4 bases at J, with 11 bases in the middle. Germline V gene data show CDR1 as MGHRA and CDR2 as YSYEKL. The CDR3 is 15 residues long. The CDR3 loop reads CASSQAGISNQPQHF. CDR3 DNA: TGCGCCAGCAGCCAAGCCGGGATATCAAATCAGCCCCAGCATTTT.

This clone came up once. The chain is built from TRBV5-1 and TRBJ2-5; 14 bases fit TRBD2. Germline CDR1 is SGHRS and CDR2 is YFSETQ. This CDR3 region has 16 residues. The V gene end was trimmed by 4 bases and the J gene end by 7 bases; junction bases not matched to a gene: 9. In DNA, the CDR3 is TGCGCCAGCAGCGCGGTGACTAGCGGGGGGGCCGCGACCCAGTACTTC. Protein: CASSAVTSGGAATQYF.

The rearrangement uses TRBV7-2 and TRBJ2-3, with D hard to call. The CDR3 spans 14 residues. V was shortened by 6 bases and J by 1 base, with 11 bases between the two germline ends. Germline lookup yields CDR1 SGHTA and CDR2 FQGNSA. CDR3: CASSNLRGTDTQYF. The CDR3 coding sequence is TGTGCCAGCAGTAACCTCCGGGGCACAGATACGCAGTATTTT.